This TCR beta chain was recovered during a study of CD8 T cells in Susac syndrome. cDNA came from about 0.46 to 1 ug RNA primed by random hexamers. By means of immunoSEQ multiplex PCR, TCR beta CDR3 spanning 54 Vbeta and 13 Jbeta underwent amplification. One entry per CDR3 protein results from TCRdb running MiXCR on the immunoSEQ multiplex PCR reads. The sample consists of over 150,000 distinct CDR3 sequences, approximately 93% of them appearing once. The receptor's source is a human donor with multiple sclerosis. Sequenced input: CD4+ T cells from PBMCs.

The CDR3 region has the DNA TGTGCCAGCAGTTTAAGGACGGTTGGTGAAAAACTGTTTTTT. It translates to CASSLRTVGEKLFF. The chain joins TRBV12-3 or TRBV12-4 to TRBJ1-4, with D unclear. This CDR3 is 14 amino acids long. V was clipped by 2 bases and J by 7 bases, with 11 bases between them.